One and the same sample provided the 30 T cell receptor beta chains below, sequenced in a study of beta chain features in type 1 diabetes. The antigens for these receptors are not known. General study points: People with Type 1 diabetes carried modestly yet significantly shorter TCRB CDR3s in all four CD4+ subsets.

Isolated RNA was reverse transcribed in full, so expressed TCRB transcripts were sequenced. This table comes from immunoSEQ multiplex PCR, and its TCRdb copy is limited to in-frame clones, with some not included. Of some 350,000 clones listed, over 8.5% are singletons. The sequenced material came from central memory CD4+ T cells from blood. These receptors originate from a man aged 30 to 39 with type 1 diabetes.

This rearrangement joins TRBV9 to TRBJ2-7; 8 positions match TRBD2. The junction had 10 bases not matched to a gene; V was cut back by 6 bases and J by 2 bases. The CDR3 has 15 amino acids. CDR1 is SGDLS and CDR2 is YYNGEE in the germline V gene. CDR3 nucleotides: TGTGCCAGCACGGGAGGGGCAGGGGCCCCCTACGAGCAGTACTTC. Translated: CASTGGAGAPYEQYF. Together with reference TRBV9 and TRBJ2-7, the CDR3 gives the full variable domain: DSGVTQTPKHLITATGQRVTLRCSPRSGDLSVYWYQQSLDQGLQFLIQYYNGEERAKGNILERFSAQQFPDLHSELNLSSLELGDSALYFCASTGGAGAPYEQYFGPGTRLTVT.

The gene calls are TRBV11-1 and TRBJ1-2; 9 nucleotides agree with TRBD1. The CDR3 runs 14 residues. The germline V gene encodes CDR1 SGHAT and CDR2 FQDESV (reference sequence). Losses at the gene ends were 5 bases for V and 2 bases for J; bases not matched to a gene: 3. CDR3 amino acids: CASSAGQGNYGYTF. The CDR3 coding sequence is TGTGCCAGCAGCGCCGGACAGGGGAACTATGGCTACACCTTC.

The V call is TRBV7-9, the J call TRBJ2-7; 8 bases line up with TRBD1. This CDR3 has 15 residues. V lost 3 bases and J lost 7; bases outside the gene matches: 11. Germline CDR1 is SEHNR and CDR2 is FQNEAQ (reference sequence). The CDR3 nucleotides are TGTGCCAGCAGCTTGGATCGGCAGGGGGCAAAAGAGCAGTACTTC. It specifies CASSLDRQGAKEQYF.

The chain carries TRBV5-6 and TRBJ1-3, with D possibly being TRBD1 (6 bases). The germline V and J ends were trimmed by 0 bases and 2 bases, with 15 bases remaining between them. This CDR3 comprises 17 residues. CDR1 is SGHDT, CDR2 YYEEEE, per germline. The CDR3 sequence is CASSLGTGRFTGNTIYF. The CDR3 DNA sequence: TGTGCCAGCAGCTTGGGAACAGGGCGGTTTACTGGAAACACCATATATTTT.

This rearrangement joins TRBV28 to TRBJ1-5; the D gene is possibly TRBD1 (5 bases). The CDR3 spans 13 residues. The V end lost 6 bases, the J end lost 5 bases, and 11 bases lay between the germline ends. Germline V gene data show CDR1 as MDHEN and CDR2 as SYDVKM. CDR3 nucleotides: TGTGCCAGCAGCGGGGCGGGTGATCAGCCCCAGCATTTT. Amino acid sequence: CASSGAGDQPQHF.

The chain uses TRBV6-1 and TRBJ2-2, with D possibly TRBD1 on 5 matching bases. The CDR3 is 15 amino acids. V gave up 7 bases and J gave up 4 bases, with 16 bases separating them. Germline assignment: CDR1 MNHNS and CDR2 SASEGT. CDR3 residues: CASIISRAATGELFF. The CDR3 DNA reads as TGTGCCAGCATTATCAGCAGGGCGGCCACCGGGGAGCTGTTTTTT.

V gene TRBV5-4 combines with J gene TRBJ2-7; 10 bases fit TRBD2. The germline V gene encodes CDR1 SGHNT and CDR2 YYREEE (reference sequence). After removal of 4 bases from V and 2 bases from J, the junction contained 9 bases not matched to a gene. This CDR3 is 16 amino acids long. CDR3 in amino acids: CASSALAGVDTYEQYF. The CDR3 bases are TGTGCCAGCAGCGCTCTAGCGGGAGTTGACACCTACGAGCAGTACTTC.

This clone appeared many times. The CDR3 is CASRREGSTDTQYF. Written as DNA, the CDR3 is TGTGCCAGCCGACGGGAGGGAAGCACAGATACGCAGTATTTT. This rearrangement joins TRBV19 to TRBJ2-3; 8 nucleotides align to TRBD2. V was pared by 9 bases and J by 0 bases, with 5 bases of the junction left unmatched. Germline V gives CDR1 LNHDA, CDR2 SQIVND (reference sequence). The CDR3 spans 14 residues.

This clone turned up a few times. The chain couples TRBV6-1 to TRBJ2-5; D call uncertain. Trimming pared 8 bases from V and 4 bases from J, leaving 11 bases between. This CDR3 is 12 amino acids long. In germline, CDR1 is MNHNS, CDR2 SASEGT. CDR3 DNA: TGTGCCAGCTCAGGAGTGGTAGAGACCCAGTACTTC. Amino acids: CASSGVVETQYF.

V usage is TRBV7-3 and J usage is TRBJ2-4, with D uncertain. The CDR3 is made up of 15 amino acids. CDR1 and CDR2 (germline): SGHTA, FQGTGA. Trimming took off 3 bases at V and 0 bases at J, with 9 bases between the two ends. DNA of the CDR3: TGTGCCAGCAGCTTGGCGTCCGAAGCCAAAAACATTCAGTACTTC. It encodes CASSLASEAKNIQYF.

CDR3 amino acids: CASRGARETQYF. As DNA, the CDR3 is TGTGCCAGTAGGGGGGCCCGGGAGACCCAGTACTTC. The chain has TRBV19 and TRBJ2-5; maybe TRBD1 (6 bases). V shed 6 bases and J shed 5 bases, with 10 bases lying between them. Germline CDR1 reads LNHDA; CDR2 reads SQIVND (reference sequence). This CDR3 region has 12 residues.

This clone occurred a few times. This rearrangement joins TRBV5-1 to TRBJ2-7, with TRBD1 matching 11 bases. With V trimmed by 4 bases and J by 2 bases, 8 bases remained unmatched. The CDR3 has 16 amino acids. Germline CDR1 and CDR2: SGHRS and YFSETQ. The CDR3 nucleotides are TGCGCCAGCAGCCCCGACGGACAGGGGGCGACCTACGAGCAGTACTTC. Its protein product is CASSPDGQGATYEQYF.

The CDR3 loop reads CASSSGQAFSGNTIYF. The CDR3 DNA follows: TGCGCCAGCAGCTCTGGACAGGCCTTCTCTGGAAACACCATATATTTT. This sequence joins TRBV5-1 and TRBJ1-3, with 7 bases matching TRBD1. The germline CDR1 and CDR2 sequences are SGHRS and YFSETQ. V lost 3 bases, J lost 0 bases, and 6 bases stayed unmatched. CDR3 length: 16 residues.

The V and J genes are TRBV30 and TRBJ2-7, with D maybe TRBD1 (6 bases). The CDR3 contains 11 residues. In germline, CDR1 is GTSNPN, CDR2 SVGIG (reference sequence). V lost 2 bases to trimming and J lost 6 bases, with 8 bases between them. DNA of the CDR3: TGTGCCTGGAGTAGAGGGGGCGAGCAGTACTTC. Protein: CAWSRGGEQYF.

The chain couples TRBV7-9 to TRBJ2-6, with 8 bases that match TRBD1. The length of the CDR3 is 17 residues. In germline, CDR1 is SEHNR, CDR2 FQNEAQ (reference sequence). V gave up 1 base and J gave up 3 bases; unmatched junction bases: 5. CDR3 residues: CASSLDRTGFGANVLTF. The CDR3, as DNA: TGTGCCAGCAGCTTAGACCGGACAGGGTTTGGGGCCAACGTCCTGACTTTC.

Regarding this clone: The identical CDR3 is also encoded by other nucleotide sequences in the sample. This chain joins TRBV30 and TRBJ2-5, with D unresolved. The CDR3 runs 13 residues. The V gene's germline CDR1 is GTSNPN and CDR2 SVGIG (reference sequence). Trimming shortened V by 1 base and J by 5 bases, and 11 bases separated the two germline ends. The CDR3 coding sequence is TGTGCCTGGAGTGGGCAGGCGCAGGAGACCCAGTACTTC. Protein sequence: CAWSGQAQETQYF.

A few counts support this clone. This may come from a read error, since a much larger clone is one base off. Additional DNA sequences in this sample encode the identical CDR3. The chain joins TRBV5-6 to TRBJ2-1; D not resolved. In germline, CDR1 is SGHDT, CDR2 YYEEEE. V was cut by 3 bases and J by 4 bases, with 2 bases left in between. CDR3 length: 11 amino acids. The CDR3 region has the DNA TGTGCCAGCAGCTCTTACAATGAGCAGTTCTTC. Its translation: CASSSYNEQFF.

This clone was detected only once. The gene calls are TRBV19 and TRBJ2-3, with 7 bases that match TRBD1. V trimming: 4 bases; J trimming: 1 base; junction bases outside the gene matches: 8. From germline, CDR1 is LNHDA and CDR2 SQIVND (reference sequence). The CDR3 consists of 16 residues. Written as DNA, the CDR3 is TGTGCCAGTAGTAGAACCGGGACAGTGGGCACAGATACGCAGTATTTT. Amino acid sequence: CASSRTGTVGTDTQYF.

V is TRBV20-1 and J is TRBJ2-7, with D unresolved. Germline lookup yields CDR1 DFQATT and CDR2 SNEGSKA (reference sequence). CDR3 length: 11 residues. V was clipped by 2 bases and J by 5 bases, with 7 bases between them. CDR3 sequence reads: CSARPIDEQYF. DNA for the CDR3: TGCAGTGCTAGACCCATTGACGAGCAGTACTTC.

The chain's CDR3 is CASSSQGLYQPQHF. CDR3 DNA: TGTGCCAGCAGCTCACAGGGGCTCTATCAGCCCCAGCATTTT. The V gene is TRBV5-6, the J gene TRBJ1-5; 7 bases agree with TRBD1. The V segment lost 3 bases and the J segment 5 bases; nucleotides outside the gene matches: 5. Germline CDR1 is SGHDT and CDR2 is YYEEEE. This CDR3 has 14 residues.

V gene TRBV7-9 combines with J gene TRBJ1-2; D might be TRBD1 (5 bases). V lost 1 base and J lost 4, with 10 bases in between. CDR1 and CDR2 from the germline V gene are SEHNR and FQNEAQ (reference sequence). This CDR3 has 14 residues. Here the CDR3 DNA reads TGTGCCAGCAGCTTAGGCGCACAGGCCTATGGCTACACCTTC. Encoded protein: CASSLGAQAYGYTF.

This clone came up a few times. CDR3 DNA: TGCGCCAGCAGCCAAGATCTTGGGACAGGGCCCTACGAGCAGTACTTC. Amino acid sequence: CASSQDLGTGPYEQYF. The V call is TRBV4-3, the J call TRBJ2-5; 9 bases are a match to TRBD1. The DNA end is more similar to TRBJ2-7, so the J call may be wrong. CDR1 LGHNA and CDR2 YSLEER come from the germline V gene. The CDR3 extends over 16 amino acids.

This clone was detected ten times or more. Distinct nucleotide sequences in the sample also encode this CDR3. This chain joins TRBV5-1 and TRBJ1-1; D perhaps matches TRBD1 (6 bases). V gave up 0 bases and J gave up 4 bases, with 10 bases separating them. This CDR3 is built from 14 residues. Germline values: CDR1 SGHRS, CDR2 YFSETQ. The CDR3 loop reads CASSLEVRGTEAFF. The CDR3 nucleotides are TGCGCCAGCAGCTTGGAAGTCAGGGGCACTGAAGCTTTCTTT.

J is TRBJ1-3 and V is TRBV11-3, with a possible D match to TRBD1 (5 bases). Per the germline V gene, CDR1 is SGHNT and CDR2 is YENEEA. The CDR3 runs 13 residues. Trimming took 0 bases from V and 9 from J, leaving 9 bases between them. The CDR3 spells CASSLEGTATIYF. The CDR3 DNA is TGTGCCAGCAGCTTAGAGGGGACGGCCACCATATATTTT.

This clone was recorded many times. The rearrangement joins TRBV28 to TRBJ2-5; TRBD1 matches 7 bases. J gave up 4 bases and V 5 bases, and 7 bases lay outside the gene matches. The CDR3 sequence is 14 residues long. CDR1 MDHEN and CDR2 SYDVKM come from the germline V gene. The CDR3 bases are TGTGCCAGCAGTCCCTGGACAGGTGGAGAGACCCAGTACTTC. Translated, it gives CASSPWTGGETQYF.

The J gene is TRBJ2-1, the V gene TRBV2, with D possibly being TRBD2 (6 bases). The germline V gene has CDR1 SNHLY and CDR2 FYNNEI. The CDR3 loop spans 12 amino acids. V was trimmed by 1 base and J by 10 bases, leaving 8 bases between them. CDR3 in DNA: TGTGCCAGCAGTGAAGGGAGGGGCGAGCAGTTCTTC. Translating it yields CASSEGRGEQFF.

The V and J genes are TRBV7-9 and TRBJ1-1; D is unresolved. Germline CDR1 and CDR2: SEHNR and FQNEAQ (reference sequence). Trimming left V 1 base short and J 7 bases short, with 4 bases between. This CDR3 is built from 11 residues. This CDR3 reads CASSLVGEAFF. The CDR3 DNA reads TGTGCCAGCAGCTTAGTTGGTGAAGCTTTCTTT.

This clone was observed at least ten times. The genes are TRBV10-3 and TRBJ2-1; 11 bases are a match to TRBD1. V dropped 4 bases and J dropped 7; count of bases not matched to a gene: 3. CDR1 is ENHRY, CDR2 SYGVKD, per germline. CDR3 length equals 14 residues. The CDR3: CAISGGQGVNEQFF. DNA for the CDR3: TGTGCCATCAGTGGGGGACAGGGGGTGAATGAGCAGTTCTTC.

V gene TRBV28 combines with J gene TRBJ2-2; 10 bases line up with TRBD1. The CDR3 covers 16 residues. The V and J ends lost 6 bases and 4 bases, in that order; junction bases with no gene match: 8. Germline V gene data show CDR1 as MDHEN and CDR2 as SYDVKM. Written as DNA, the CDR3 is TGTGCCAGCAGCCCCGGCGGACAGGGGGGCACCGGGGAGCTGTTTTTT. Protein: CASSPGGQGGTGELFF.

This chain links TRBV4-1 with TRBJ2-1, with 8 bases identical to TRBD2. The CDR3 sequence is 15 residues long. The V gene end was trimmed by 1 base and the J gene end by 8 bases; junction bases not matched to a gene: 7. CDR1 MGHRA and CDR2 YSYEKL come from the germline V gene. CDR3 bases: TGCGCCAGCAGCCAAGCCGGGACTAGTGCTCATGAGCAGTTCTTC. Protein sequence: CASSQAGTSAHEQFF.